The clone carrying this T cell receptor (beta chain) came up a few times. Antigen specificity is unknown. Patients aged 18 to 65 had newly diagnosed hyperthyroidism that had lasted under 2 months. The study excluded patients with uncontrolled infection, other autoimmune disease, pregnancy or lactation. CDR3 length: 14 amino acids. Trimming pared 3 bases from V and 4 bases from J, leaving 12 bases between. The germline V gene encodes CDR1 MGHRA and CDR2 YSYEKL. The data belong to a study of T cells in Graves' hyperthyroidism and ophthalmopathy. Study findings and constraints: The majority of expanded thyroid clonotypes above 0.001 also appeared in blood.

RNA transcripts yielded amplified TCR beta CDR3 regions. With the HTBI primer set, the TCR CDR3 went through a first round of RT-PCR. Via MiXCR, TCRdb re-called the multiplex PCR reads, giving one row per CDR3 protein. This sample has roughly 500,000 distinct CDR3 sequences, with about 15% found just once. The gene calls are TRBV4-1 and TRBJ2-5; D is unresolved. The sequenced sample consisted of blood. This TCR was recovered from a woman in her twenties or thirties with Graves' hyperthyroidism that later progressed to Graves' ophthalmopathy. The CDR3 DNA is TGCGCCAGCAGCCAGTTCCGGGTGGGAGAGACCCAGTACTTC. The encoded protein is CASSQFRVGETQYF.